The clone carrying this TCR beta chain was picked up one time. Its antigen is not identified. The V gene lost 9 bases and the J gene lost 4 bases, with 5 bases spanning the gap. CDR1 and CDR2 (germline): KGHDR, SFDVKD. The CDR3 is 10 amino acids. This entry comes from a study of CD8+CD57+ T cells in acquired aplastic anemia. Overall study: Mean DNA quantity obtained from sorted CD4+ and CD8+ cells was 2.5 to 4 ug. Study conclusions and caveats: Found in both controls and patients were twenty-nine CD8+ CDR3 sequences. For CD8+ Simpson's diversity, patients and controls showed no significant difference.

Profiles of TCR beta VDJ and CDR3 were generated from a genomic DNA template. TCRdb called the reads again in MiXCR, with one record for every CDR3 protein. The table includes 250,000 to 300,000 distinct CDR3 sequences, around 60% detected once. This clonotype was sampled from a human donor with severe aplastic anemia or a healthy control (not recorded which). The sequenced material came from sorted CD4+, CD8+, or CD8+CD57+ T cells (not recorded which) from PBMCs. V and J are TRBV24-1 and TRBJ2-5; D is uncertain. The CDR3 reads CATRTETQYF. For the CDR3, the DNA is TGTGCCACCCGCACAGAGACCCAGTACTTC.